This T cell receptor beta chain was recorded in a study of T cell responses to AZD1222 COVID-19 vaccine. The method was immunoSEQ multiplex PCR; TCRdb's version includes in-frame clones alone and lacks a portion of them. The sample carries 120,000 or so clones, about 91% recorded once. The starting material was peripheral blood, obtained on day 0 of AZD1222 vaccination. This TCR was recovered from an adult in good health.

The CDR3 DNA reads as TGTGCCAGCAGCTCAAGTGGGACGAGCCAAGAGACCCAGTACTTC. Amino acid sequence: CASSSSGTSQETQYF. This chain links TRBV11-2 with TRBJ2-5, with D perhaps given as TRBD1 or TRBD2 (5 bases each). V dropped 4 bases and J dropped 1 base, with 13 bases sitting between them. The CDR3 totals 15 residues. Looked up from germline, CDR1 is SGHAT and CDR2 is FQNNGV.